The 17 T cell receptor beta chains presented below share a single source sample, sequenced in a study of T cell changes during pregnancy in multiple sclerosis. Data came from immunoSEQ multiplex PCR; TCRdb stores just in-frame clones and leaves some out. Of tens of thousands of clones in the sample, around 91% were seen once. Sequencing used peripheral blood, obtained after pregnancy. The receptors stem from a female donor in good health, enrolled as a control in a pregnancy study.

This chain's CDR3 is CASSEGGSGNTIYF. The CDR3 nucleotides are TGTGCCAGCAGCGAAGGAGGATCTGGAAACACCATATATTTT. The chain carries TRBV7-2 and TRBJ1-3; D gene unclear. The CDR3 is made up of 14 amino acids. V was clipped by 5 bases and J by 1 base, with 9 bases between them. Germline V gene data show CDR1 as SGHTA and CDR2 as FQGNSA.

The V gene is TRBV27, the J gene TRBJ1-5; a weak D match, TRBD1 (6 bases). Trimming took off 6 bases at V and 11 bases at J, with 20 bases between the two ends. The CDR3 length is 14 residues. Germline V gene data show CDR1 as MNHEY and CDR2 as SMNVEV (reference sequence). CDR3 amino acids: CASSKRGSAGAQHF. CDR3 coding DNA: TGTGCCAGCAGCAAAAGGGGGAGCGCAGGGGCCCAGCATTTT.

The chain recombines TRBV6-1 with TRBJ1-6; D is perhaps TRBD1 (5 bases). CDR3 length equals 14 residues. Germline loops: CDR1 MNHNS, CDR2 SASEGT. Trimming removed 6 bases at V and 7 bases at J, with 13 bases between. Here the CDR3 DNA reads TGTGCCAGCAGCCCGGGACGGGGGAATTCACCCCTCCACTTT. This codes for CASSPGRGNSPLHF.

This clone came up once. This chain links TRBV11-2 with TRBJ2-7; tentatively, D is TRBD2 (6 bases). V was clipped by 1 base and J by 2 bases, with 12 bases between them. Germline CDR1 SGHAT, CDR2 FQNNGV. CDR3 length equals 15 residues. The DNA for the CDR3 is TGTGCCAGCAGCTTAGGCGCGGGACGGGCCTACGAGCAGTACTTC. Amino acid sequence: CASSLGAGRAYEQYF.

The rearrangement links TRBV28 to TRBJ1-2; TRBD1 agrees at 8 bases. The germline gives CDR1 MDHEN, CDR2 SYDVKM. The CDR3 spans 15 residues. The V gene end was trimmed by 9 bases and the J gene end by 3 bases; junction bases not matched to a gene: 12. This chain's CDR3 is CARQSGGPPDYGYTF. For the CDR3, the DNA is TGTGCCAGGCAGTCAGGGGGCCCACCCGACTATGGCTACACCTTC.

The gene calls are TRBV4-1 and TRBJ2-5; 7 bases map to TRBD1. With 0 bases clipped from V and 4 bases from J, the junction kept 5 bases outside the gene matches. CDR3 length equals 15 residues. Per the germline V gene, CDR1 is MGHRA and CDR2 is YSYEKL. CDR3 nucleotides: TGCGCCAGCAGCCAAGATCGAGGGGGCATAGAGACCCAGTACTTC. The encoded protein is CASSQDRGGIETQYF.

The rearrangement uses TRBV7-3 and TRBJ2-5, with no clear D. CDR1 and CDR2 from the germline V gene are SGHTA and FQGTGA. This CDR3 has 13 residues. Trimming shortened V by 1 base and J by 7 bases, and 10 bases separated the two germline ends. This CDR3 is CASSLSDSGTQYF. In nucleotides, the CDR3 is TGTGCCAGCAGCTTAAGTGACTCTGGGACCCAGTACTTC.

The CDR3 protein is CASSVGRGNTYGYTF. In DNA form, the CDR3 reads TGTGCCAGCAGCGTAGGGCGCGGGAACACGTATGGCTACACCTTC. The V gene is TRBV9, the J gene TRBJ1-2; D gene uncertain. Germline values: CDR1 SGDLS, CDR2 YYNGEE. The V and J ends lost 0 bases and 5 bases respectively, with 14 bases between them. The CDR3 sequence is 15 residues long.

The chain combines TRBV9 with TRBJ1-2, with D tentatively TRBD1 (6 bases). V was cut by 0 bases and J by 4 bases, with 10 bases left in between. Germline CDR1 reads SGDLS; CDR2 reads YYNGEE. This CDR3 is built from 14 residues. CDR3 loop: CASSVAGDGYGYTF. The CDR3 DNA reads as TGTGCCAGCAGCGTAGCAGGGGATGGCTATGGCTACACCTTC. The full variable domain, in which reference TRBV9 and TRBJ1-2 provide the parts outside the CDR3, is DSGVTQTPKHLITATGQRVTLRCSPRSGDLSVYWYQQSLDQGLQFLIQYYNGEERAKGNILERFSAQQFPDLHSELNLSSLELGDSALYFCASSVAGDGYGYTFGSGTRLTVV.

This chain connects TRBV30 to TRBJ1-2, with 9 positions matching TRBD1. The J segment lost 4 bases and the V segment lost 2 bases, leaving 14 bases of the junction unmatched. The CDR3 covers 17 residues. CDR1 and CDR2 from the germline V gene are GTSNPN and SVGIG (reference sequence). The CDR3, as DNA: TGTGCCTGGAGTCGCCCCGGACAGGGGACGGTTGGCTATGGCTACACCTTC. It translates to CAWSRPGQGTVGYGYTF.

The rearrangement links TRBV18 to TRBJ2-7, with 10 bases lining up with TRBD1. This CDR3 is built from 13 residues. V lost 6 bases and J lost 4; bases outside the gene matches: 3. Per the germline V gene, CDR1 is KGHSH and CDR2 is LQKENI. Written as DNA, the CDR3 is TGTGCCAGCTCGCAGGGACAGGGGTACGAGCAGTACTTC. It translates to CASSQGQGYEQYF.

The chain couples TRBV4-1 to TRBJ2-7; TRBD2 might be the D (6 bases). CDR3 size: 13 residues. Trimming left V 2 bases short and J 6 bases short, with 11 bases between. CDR1 is MGHRA and CDR2 is YSYEKL in the germline V gene. In DNA, the CDR3 is TGCGCCAGCAGCCAAAAGACTAGGTTCGAGCAGTACTTC. Encoded protein: CASSQKTRFEQYF.

This chain links TRBV6-5 with TRBJ2-4; weak D call: TRBD2 (7 bases). The CDR3 runs 15 residues. With 2 bases removed from V and 3 bases from J, the gap between germline ends came to 11 bases. Per the germline V gene, CDR1 is MNHEY and CDR2 is SVGAGI. The CDR3 DNA follows: TGTGCCAGCAGTTACGTGGGAGGGGGCAAAAACATTCAGTACTTC. It translates to CASSYVGGGKNIQYF.

The CDR3 here is CASSSRTSGNNEQYF. CDR3 sequence (DNA): TGTGCCAGCAGCTCTAGGACTAGCGGGAACAACGAGCAGTACTTC. The chain is built from TRBV5-4 and TRBJ2-7, with 12 bases matching TRBD2. The CDR3 covers 15 residues. Germline CDR1 and CDR2: SGHNT and YYREEE (reference sequence). The junction had 6 bases not matched to a gene; V was cut back by 3 bases and J by 5 bases. Drawing the rest from reference TRBV5-4 and TRBJ2-7, the complete variable domain is ETGVTQSPTHLIKTRGQQVTLRCSSQSGHNTVSWYQQALGQGPQFIFQYYREEENGRGNFPPRFSGLQFPNYSSELNVNALELDDSALYLCASSSRTSGNNEQYFGPGTRLTVT.

V is TRBV7-2 and J is TRBJ2-7, with D tentatively TRBD1 (6 bases). The V gene lost 5 bases and the J gene lost 0 bases, with 17 bases spanning the gap. CDR1 SGHTA and CDR2 FQGNSA come from the germline V gene. This CDR3 region has 16 residues. CDR3 sequence (DNA): TGTGCCAGCAGCGAACAAACAGGGATTAACTCCTACGAGCAGTACTTC. This translates into CASSEQTGINSYEQYF.

This chain uses TRBV7-9 with TRBJ2-5, with D perhaps TRBD2 (6 bases). The CDR3 spans 15 residues. The V end was cut by 4 bases, the J end by 0 bases, with 12 bases between. Germline assignment: CDR1 SEHNR and CDR2 FQNEAQ (reference sequence). CDR3 protein: CASSSGELYQETQYF. The CDR3 coding sequence is TGTGCCAGCAGCTCGGGGGAACTGTACCAAGAGACCCAGTACTTC.

V and J are TRBV19 and TRBJ2-1; 7 bases match TRBD2. Germline CDR1 and CDR2: LNHDA and SQIVND (reference sequence). This CDR3 contains 16 residues. Germline trimming cut 5 bases from V and 5 bases from J; bases unmatched to any gene: 12. The CDR3 sequence: CASSRHEGRGDNEQFF. The DNA of the CDR3 is TGTGCCAGTAGTCGCCATGAGGGGAGGGGTGACAATGAGCAGTTCTTC.